The TCR beta chain described here comes from a study of CD8+CD57+ T cells in acquired aplastic anemia (dated by TCRdb to 2016 to 2019). In terms of the full investigation: On average, sorted CD4+ and CD8+ cells yielded around 3.5 ug of extracted DNA, with a range of roughly 0.18 to 27.4 ug. For healthy donor samples, the average read count was around 10 million for CD4+ cells and approximately 11 million for CD8+ cells.

Profiling of TCR beta VDJ combinations and CDR3 sequences used genomic DNA as the template. An Illumina HiSeq 2000 was the platform used for TCR repertoire sequencing. The original pipeline was this. TRBV/TRBJ rearrangement plots, CDR3 size and DJ length profiles, and Simpson's diversity index were used to evaluate the repertoires. The most abundant DNA sequence in the deep sequencing data was taken as the immunodominant clone. CDR3 amino acid sequences were checked for sharing between subjects and were compared against published repertoires and the VDJdb database. In TCRdb, the public reads were trimmed at Q25 with fastp and aligned with MiXCR, with productive beta chains retained. Rows are unified per CDR3 protein, each entry keeping the most common DNA and genes. These V and J calls are TCRdb output, not the study's own analysis. The sample includes 120,000 or so distinct CDR3 sequences, with around 48% observed a single time. The ten biggest clones cover 2% to 3% of the sample.

Points the paper makes about the study in general: Between patients and healthy controls, no significant difference in CD8+ Simpson's diversity was found (P=0.060). Roughly 30 CD8+ CDR3 sequences were shared between patients and controls but appeared highly expressed in patients and within their immunodominant clones.

The sample holds a few counts of this clonotype. The antigen it recognizes is unknown. No qualities accompany the bases; no much larger clone lies one base away. The germline V gene supplies CDR1 SGHAT and CDR2 FQNNGV. The CDR3 goes from the cysteine to the phenylalanine over 16 residues. Only CDR3 DNA remains: 48 bases, in frame from the first base. The germline V and J ends show losses of 0 bases and 5 bases respectively, and no gene match explains 7 bases of the junction. The study deep-sequenced TCR repertoires of sorted CD4+ and CD8+ blood T cells from severe aplastic anemia patients and healthy subjects. Ficoll-Paque density gradient centrifugation was used to isolate peripheral blood mononuclear cells. Before DNA extraction, CD4+ and CD8+ T cells were sorted by FACS or by magnetic beads.

This receptor chain uses TRBV11-2 and TRBJ2-3, with TRBD2 matching 8 junction bases. Sequenced sample: sorted CD4+, CD8+, or CD8+CD57+ T cells (not recorded which) from PBMCs. The receptor was isolated from a human donor in good health, serving as a control. The CDR3 in this case is CASSLDTGTRIDTQYF. The nucleotides are TGTGCCAGCAGCTTAGACACCGGGACTAGAATAGATACGCAGTATTTT.